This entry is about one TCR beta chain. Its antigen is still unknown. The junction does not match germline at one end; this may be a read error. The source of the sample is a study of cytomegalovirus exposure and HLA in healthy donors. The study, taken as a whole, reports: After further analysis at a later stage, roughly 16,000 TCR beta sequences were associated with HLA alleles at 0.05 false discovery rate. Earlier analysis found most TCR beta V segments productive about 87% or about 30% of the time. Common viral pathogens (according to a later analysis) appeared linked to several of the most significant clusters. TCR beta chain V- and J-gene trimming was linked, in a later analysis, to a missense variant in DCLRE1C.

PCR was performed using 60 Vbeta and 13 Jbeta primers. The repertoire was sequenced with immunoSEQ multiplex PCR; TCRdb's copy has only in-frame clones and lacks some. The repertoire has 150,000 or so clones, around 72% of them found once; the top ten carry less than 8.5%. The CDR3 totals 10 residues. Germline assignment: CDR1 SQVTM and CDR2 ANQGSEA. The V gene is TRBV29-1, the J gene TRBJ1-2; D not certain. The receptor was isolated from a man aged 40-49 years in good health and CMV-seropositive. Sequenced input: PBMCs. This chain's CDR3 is CSAETGGYTF. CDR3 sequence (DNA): TGCAGCGCTGAAACGGGTGGCTACACCTTC.